Included here is one T cell receptor beta chain sequence, with context. The antigen is unknown. Treatment specified: approximately 11-day PBMC culture with coronavirus spike peptide pools or control peptides (ViraFEST assay). The sample is drawn from a study of vaccination and CD4 T cells after COVID-19. CDR1 SGHTA and CDR2 FQGTGA come from the germline V gene. This CDR3 is 12 amino acids long. V lost 6 bases and J 8 bases, leaving 11 bases between the germline ends. The study sequenced cultured CD4+ T cell DNA using the Oncomine TCR Beta short-read assay. A single record per CDR3 protein comes from TCRdb applying MiXCR to the PCR reads. The data contain 2,900 or so distinct CDR3 sequences, 75% to 85% of them singletons.

The V and J genes are TRBV7-3 and TRBJ2-1; perhaps TRBD2 as D (6 bases). This TCR was sampled from a human donor who had recovered from COVID-19. Source material: CD4+ T cells from blood, cultured in vitro. Here the CDR3 DNA reads TGTGCCAGCAGTGCGGGGTTTCATGAGCAGTTCTTC. Translated: CASSAGFHEQFF.